This record looks at one TCR beta chain sequence and its context. Its antigen is currently unknown. This record comes from a study of CD8 T cells in ankylosing spondylitis. Study results and limitations: Disease-associated clones were reportedly significantly overrepresented in matched ankylosing spondylitis synovial fluid.

Preparation of TCR beta libraries was done by quantitative 5'-RACE with molecular barcodes. TCRdb fed the 5' RACE reads into MiXCR, producing one record per CDR3 protein. The sample carries 310,000 or so distinct CDR3 sequences, 20% recorded once. Material: blood, either unsorted or a sorted T cell fraction (not recorded which). The origin of this receptor is a male donor with ankylosing spondylitis or in good health (not recorded which).

The CDR3 is CAISESSGRGEQFF. The CDR3 bases are TGTGCCATCAGTGAGTCTAGCGGGAGGGGTGAGCAGTTCTTC. V and J are TRBV10-3 and TRBJ2-1; 11 nucleotides line up with TRBD2. Trimming cost V 0 bases and J 9 bases; bases outside gene matches: 1. Germline assignment: CDR1 ENHRY and CDR2 SYGVKD. The CDR3 runs to 14 residues.